Described below is a single TCR beta chain sequence and its context. Antigen unknown. Autoimmune disease history or systemic immunosuppression led to patient exclusion. Clones were sequenced by immunoSEQ multiplex PCR, and TCRdb holds only the in-frame ones, with some missing. The sample yields more than 55,000 clones, around three quarters seen once. This sample was taken from a study of OX40 agonist ivuxolimab in advanced cancers. On the study more broadly: Prior checkpoint blockade (anti-PD-1, anti-PD-L1 or anti-CTLA-4) was permitted; around 37% had it. Study results and caveats: Clonal expansion from baseline to week 6 occurred in both CD4+ and CD8+ T cells.

Germline CDR1 reads KGHSH; CDR2 reads LQKENI. The V end lost 1 base, the J end lost 3 bases, and 12 bases lay between the germline ends. This CDR3 is built from 15 residues. The sequencing used CD4+ or CD8+ T cells sorted from blood, collected in a trial of the OX40 agonist ivuxolimab. The chain recombines TRBV18 with TRBJ2-5, with D perhaps assigned TRBD1 or TRBD2 (5 bases each). This receptor was identified in an adult with an advanced solid tumor such as melanoma, head and neck, liver or kidney cancer. The CDR3 protein is CASSPLAGREETQYF. The CDR3 DNA is TGTGCCAGCTCACCACTGGCGGGCAGGGAAGAGACCCAGTACTTC.